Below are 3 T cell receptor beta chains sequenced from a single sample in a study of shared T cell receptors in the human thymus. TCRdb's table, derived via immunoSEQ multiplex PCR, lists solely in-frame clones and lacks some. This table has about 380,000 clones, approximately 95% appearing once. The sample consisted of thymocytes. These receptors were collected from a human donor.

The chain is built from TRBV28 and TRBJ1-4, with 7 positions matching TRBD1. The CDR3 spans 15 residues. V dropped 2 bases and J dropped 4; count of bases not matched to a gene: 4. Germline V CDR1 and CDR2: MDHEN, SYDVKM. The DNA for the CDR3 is TGTGCCAGCAGTTTAATGGGACAGTTTAATGAAAAACTGTTTTTT. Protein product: CASSLMGQFNEKLFF.

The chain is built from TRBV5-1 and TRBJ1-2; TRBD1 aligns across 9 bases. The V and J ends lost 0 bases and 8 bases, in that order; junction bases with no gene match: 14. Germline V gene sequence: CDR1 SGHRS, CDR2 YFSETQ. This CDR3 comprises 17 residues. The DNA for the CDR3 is TGCGCCAGCAGCTTGGAGGCCGGCGGGACAGGGATCGGGGGCTACACCTTC. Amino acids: CASSLEAGGTGIGGYTF.

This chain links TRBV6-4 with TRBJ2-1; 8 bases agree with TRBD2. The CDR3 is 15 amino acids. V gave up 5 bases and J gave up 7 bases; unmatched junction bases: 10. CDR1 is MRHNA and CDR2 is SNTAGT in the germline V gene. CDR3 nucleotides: TGTGCCAGCAGTCCTAGCGGGCCCCTGGGTAATGAGCAGTTCTTC. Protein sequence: CASSPSGPLGNEQFF.